These 7 T cell receptor beta chains were sequenced from one sample in a study of T cell repertoires in cytomegalovirus infection. For these TCRs, the target antigens are not known. TCRdb redid the calling of the reads with MiXCR, one entry per CDR3 protein. The sample comprises around 23,000 distinct CDR3 sequences, approximately 22% of which are singletons, and about nine tenths rests with the top ten. Specimen: CD8+ T cells from cultured PBMCs, collected from culture after CMV antigen stimulation. These receptor sequences come from a human donor in good health (CMV status not recorded). Some clones in this sample may be carry-over from other donors' samples.

The V gene is TRBV6-5, the J gene TRBJ2-2; 7 nucleotides agree with TRBD1. This CDR3 is 15 amino acids long. Germline CDR1 and CDR2: MNHEY and SVGAGI. Trimming cost V 2 bases and J 4 bases; bases outside gene matches: 4. DNA of the CDR3: TGTGCCAGCAGTTACAACAGGGGAGCCACCGGGGAGCTGTTTTTT. It yields the protein CASSYNRGATGELFF.

The V and J genes are TRBV28 and TRBJ2-7; D is uncertain. Germline assignment: CDR1 MDHEN and CDR2 SYDVKM. The V end lost 6 bases, the J end lost 2 bases, and 17 bases lay between the germline ends. The CDR3 loop spans 15 amino acids. The CDR3 DNA is TGTGCCAGCAGCCCTTCTCTGACAAAGACCTACGAGCAGTACTTC. It translates to CASSPSLTKTYEQYF. Combining the CDR3 with reference TRBV28 and TRBJ2-7 gives the whole variable domain DVKVTQSSRYLVKRTGEKVFLECVQDMDHENMFWYRQDPGLGLRLIYFSYDVKMKEKGDIPEGYSVSREKKERFSLILESASTNQTSMYLCASSPSLTKTYEQYFGPGTRLTVT.

This clonotype turned up a few times. The rearrangement uses TRBV5-1 and TRBJ1-1; D may be TRBD1 (5 bases). Germline CDR1 is SGHRS and CDR2 is YFSETQ. V was trimmed by 4 bases and J by 6 bases, leaving 16 bases between them. This CDR3 region has 14 residues. Written as DNA, the CDR3 is TGCGCCAGCAGCCTTGGGGGGGGAGGCGCTGAAGCTTTCTTT. It is translated as CASSLGGGGAEAFF.

This clonotype was counted many times. V usage is TRBV7-9 and J usage is TRBJ2-1; 10 bases fit TRBD2. CDR1 and CDR2 (germline): SEHNR, FQNEAQ (reference sequence). J lost 10 bases, V lost 1 base, and 4 bases had no gene match. CDR3 size: 14 residues. The CDR3 region is CASSLVGTSEEQFF. CDR3 in DNA: TGTGCCAGCAGCTTAGTGGGGACTAGCGAAGAGCAGTTCTTC.

On this clonotype itself: A much larger clonotype is one base distant, so this may be a read error. The CDR3 here is CAGSLGYGYTF. In nucleotides, the CDR3 is TGTGCCGGCAGTTTAGGCTATGGCTACACCTTC. The chain joins TRBV12-3 or TRBV12-4 to TRBJ1-2; D not certain. This CDR3 region has 11 residues.

There are a few counts of this clonotype. This chain joins TRBV4-1 and TRBJ2-5; perhaps TRBD1 as D (6 bases). CDR1 is MGHRA, CDR2 YSYEKL, per germline. Trimming removed 3 bases from V and 5 bases from J, with 16 bases in between. This CDR3 is 15 amino acids long. CDR3 sequence (DNA): TGCGCCAGCAGCCATGAGGACAGCCCGAGGGAGACCCAGTACTTC. Protein product: CASSHEDSPRETQYF.

This clonotype was recorded many times. The chain combines TRBV7-9 with TRBJ1-2, with 9 bases lining up with TRBD1. The length of the CDR3 is 13 residues. V lost 4 bases, J lost 8 bases, and 5 bases stayed unmatched. Germline V gene sequence: CDR1 SEHNR, CDR2 FQNEAQ (reference sequence). The DNA for the CDR3 is TGTGCCAGCAGCTCACAGGGGGCGGAAGGCTACACCTTC. It specifies CASSSQGAEGYTF.